These 9 T cell receptor beta chains originate from one sample sequenced in a study of human T cells and chemical hapten exposure (dated by TCRdb to the early 2020s). The time point label of this sample denotes: patch test 3, about 24 weeks after DPC sensitization. Sample treatment or condition, as interpreted from the label and publication: therapeutic diphenylcyclopropenone sensitization with weekly scalp DPC. Libraries were built with RACE. These reads were obtained on a NextSeq 500. TCRdb reran the public reads through fastp at Q25 and MiXCR, keeping productive beta chains. Here each entry gathers all rows of one CDR3 protein and keeps the most common genes and DNA. The sample contains more than 85,000 distinct CDR3 sequences, 30% to 35% of them found a single time. Approximately 3% of the sample is held by the ten biggest clonotypes. The sample here was whole blood, taken in connection with sensitization to the hapten diphenylcyclopropenone (DPC). The source of these receptors is a man aged 35 to 55 with alopecia areata. Some clones in this sample may be carry-over from other donors' samples.

This clonotype was counted a few times. The chain is built from TRBV5-1 and TRBJ1-4, with no clear D. Trimming pared 0 bases from V and 2 bases from J, leaving 11 bases between. The germline CDR1 and CDR2 sequences are SGHRS and YFSETQ. The CDR3 is 16 residues long. The DNA for the CDR3 is TGCGCCAGCAGCTTGGGAGGGTACAGTACTAATGAAAAACTGTTTTTT. It specifies CASSLGGYSTNEKLFF.

The rearrangement uses TRBV6-5 and TRBJ2-3, with D hard to call. From germline, CDR1 is MNHEY and CDR2 SVGAGI. V was clipped by 6 bases and J by 0 bases, with 7 bases between them. CDR3 length: 13 amino acids. CDR3 sequence (DNA): TGTGCCAGCAGAACTCCTAGCACAGATACGCAGTATTTT. It yields the protein CASRTPSTDTQYF.

Only a few counts were recorded for this clonotype. The V call is TRBV19, the J call TRBJ2-3, with 7 bases fitting TRBD1. Germline lookup yields CDR1 LNHDA and CDR2 SQIVND (reference sequence). The length of the CDR3 is 13 residues. V shed 10 bases and J 2 bases; nucleotides not matched to a gene: 6. The CDR3 loop reads CATSTGITDTQYF. CDR3 nucleotides: TGTGCCACCTCGACAGGGATCACAGATACGCAGTATTTT.

This chain connects TRBV7-9 to TRBJ2-7, with D perhaps matching TRBD1 (7 bases). The CDR3 covers 13 residues. Germline lookup yields CDR1 SEHNR and CDR2 FQNEAQ (reference sequence). Trimming removed 5 bases from V and 4 bases from J, with 12 bases in between. In nucleotides, the CDR3 is TGTGCCAGCAGCCCGACAGGGAGGTACGAGCAGTACGTC. Translating gives CASSPTGRYEQYV.

This chain connects TRBV11-2 to TRBJ2-1; the D gene is possibly TRBD2 (6 bases). Germline V gene lookup returns CDR1 SGHAT and CDR2 FQNNGV. The ends were cut back, 5 bases at V and 6 bases at J, with 20 bases in the middle. The CDR3 has 16 residues. CDR3 protein: CASSKPGTLERNEQFF. The CDR3 nucleotides are TGTGCCAGCAGCAAACCGGGGACTCTCGAACGCAATGAGCAGTTCTTC.

This chain uses TRBV7-6 with TRBJ1-6; maybe TRBD1 (6 bases). The germline V and J ends were trimmed by 3 bases and 5 bases, with 14 bases remaining between them. This CDR3 is built from 16 residues. From germline, CDR1 is SGHVS and CDR2 FNYEAQ. The CDR3 here is CASSLGQPGHNSPLHF. CDR3 nucleotide sequence: TGTGCCAGCAGCTTGGGACAACCCGGTCATAATTCACCCCTCCACTTT.

The V gene is TRBV29-1, the J gene TRBJ2-5, with no clear D. Germline CDR1 SQVTM, CDR2 ANQGSEA. Trimming pared 1 base from V and 3 bases from J, leaving 15 bases between. There are 15 residues in the CDR3. CDR3 nucleotide sequence: TGCAGCGTTGAAGCTGCAGGAGCTCCGAAAGAGACCCAGTACTTC. The encoded protein is CSVEAAGAPKETQYF.

This clonotype was found a few times. The V call is TRBV2, the J call TRBJ2-5; D not resolved. Germline values: CDR1 SNHLY, CDR2 FYNNEI. V was shortened by 3 bases and J by 2 bases, with 10 bases between the two germline ends. The CDR3 covers 14 residues. The CDR3 protein is CASSENRLQETQYF. DNA of the CDR3: TGTGCCAGCAGTGAGAACAGATTACAAGAGACCCAGTACTTC.

This clonotype was counted between two and nine times. CDR3 sequence: CASSLMREGASGSNMNNEQFF. The CDR3 DNA follows: TGTGCCAGCAGCTTAATGAGGGAAGGGGCTAGCGGGAGTAATATGAACAATGAGCAGTTCTTC. V gene TRBV7-8 combines with J gene TRBJ2-1; TRBD2 agrees at 10 bases. The CDR3 is 21 amino acids. Germline trimming cut 2 bases from V and 5 bases from J; bases unmatched to any gene: 21. CDR1 SGHVS and CDR2 FQNEAQ come from the germline V gene.